This is a list of T cell receptor beta chains from one sample in a study of vaccination and CD4 T cells after COVID-19. Antigens of these TCRs are unknown. TCRdb recomputed calls from the PCR reads with MiXCR, one row per CDR3 protein. In the table there are 9,000 to 15,000 distinct CDR3 sequences, roughly 61% of which are singletons. The sample was CD4+ T cells from blood, cultured in vitro. The source is a human donor who had recovered from COVID-19. The CDR3 runs from the conserved cysteine through the conserved F or W. D genes are given only for firm matches. Clone sizes are shown as once, few, many or a size class.

v_gene,d_gene,abundance,len,j_gene,CDR3nt,CDR3aa
TRBV7-3,TRBD1,few,17,TRBJ2-5,TGTGCCAGCAGCCAAACCGGGACAGGGGGCCGCCAAGAGACCCAGTACTTC,CASSQTGTGGRQETQYF